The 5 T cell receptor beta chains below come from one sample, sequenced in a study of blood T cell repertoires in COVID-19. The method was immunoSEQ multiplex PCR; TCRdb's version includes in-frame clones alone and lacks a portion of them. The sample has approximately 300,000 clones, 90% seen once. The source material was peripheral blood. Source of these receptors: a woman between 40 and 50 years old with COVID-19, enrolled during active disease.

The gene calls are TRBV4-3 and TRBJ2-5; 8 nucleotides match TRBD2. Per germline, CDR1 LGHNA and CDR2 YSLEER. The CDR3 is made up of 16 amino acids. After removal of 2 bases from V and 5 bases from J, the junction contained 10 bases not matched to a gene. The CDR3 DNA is TGCGCCAGCAGCCAACTCTCCCGGGGGGGCCGGGAGACCCAGTACTTC. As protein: CASSQLSRGGRETQYF.

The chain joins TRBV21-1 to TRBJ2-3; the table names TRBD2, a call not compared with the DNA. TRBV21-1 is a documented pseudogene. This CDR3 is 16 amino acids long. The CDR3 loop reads CASSTRTSGATDTQYF. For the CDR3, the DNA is TGTGCCAGCAGCACGAGGACTAGCGGGGCCACAGATACGCAGTATTTT.

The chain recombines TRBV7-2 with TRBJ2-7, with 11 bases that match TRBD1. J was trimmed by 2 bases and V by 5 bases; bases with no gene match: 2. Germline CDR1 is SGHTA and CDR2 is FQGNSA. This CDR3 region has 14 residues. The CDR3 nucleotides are TGTGCCAGCAGCATGGGACAGGGGGCCTACGAGCAGTACTTC. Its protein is CASSMGQGAYEQYF.

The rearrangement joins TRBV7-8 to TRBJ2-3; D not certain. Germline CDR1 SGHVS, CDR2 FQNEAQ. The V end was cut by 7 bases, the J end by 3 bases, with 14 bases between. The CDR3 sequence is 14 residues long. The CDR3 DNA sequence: TGTGCCAGCACTGCGGAGCCGGCGACAGATACGCAGTATTTT. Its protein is CASTAEPATDTQYF.

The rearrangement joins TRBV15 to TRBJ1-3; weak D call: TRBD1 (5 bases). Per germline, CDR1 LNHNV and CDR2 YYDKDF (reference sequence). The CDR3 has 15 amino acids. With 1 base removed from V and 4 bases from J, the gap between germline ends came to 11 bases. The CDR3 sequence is CATSRGPGLGNTIYF. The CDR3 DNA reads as TGTGCCACCAGCAGAGGGCCGGGACTAGGAAACACCATATATTTT.